One sample yielded the 8 T cell receptor beta chains listed below, sequenced in a study of cytomegalovirus exposure and HLA in healthy donors. Sequencing used immunoSEQ multiplex PCR; TCRdb keeps in-frame clones, though not all of them. The sample includes about 280,000 clones, 70% to 90% seen only once; the top ten take approximately 0.95%. Source material: PBMCs. Source of these receptors: a young woman in good health and CMV-seronegative.

This clone was seen just once. V and J are TRBV11-3 and TRBJ2-1; 8 nucleotides agree with TRBD1. Unmatched junction bases numbered 2, after V lost 5 bases and J lost 8 bases. The CDR3 is 12 amino acids. The V gene's germline CDR1 is SGHNT and CDR2 YENEEA. The CDR3 coding sequence is TGTGCCAGCAGCCGGACAGGGCATGAGCAGTTCTTC. Translated: CASSRTGHEQFF.

The rearrangement uses TRBV7-3 and TRBJ1-2; perhaps TRBD1 as D (6 bases). CDR3 size: 17 residues. Germline V lookup: CDR1 SGHTA, CDR2 FQGTGA. Trimming removed 0 bases at V and 8 bases at J, with 22 bases between. CDR3 DNA sequence: TGTGCCAGCAGCTTAACCTTCTCCGGAACAGGGAAGGAGGGCTACACCTTC. Its protein is CASSLTFSGTGKEGYTF.

The gene calls are TRBV6-5 and TRBJ2-1, with a tentative D call TRBD1 (5 bases). The CDR3 is 14 amino acids. The V and J ends lost 6 bases and 2 bases respectively, with 11 bases between them. CDR1 MNHEY and CDR2 SVGAGI come from the germline V gene. The CDR3 region has the DNA TGTGCCAGCAGCGCTAAGGGGCCCTACAATGAGCAGTTCTTC. Translating gives CASSAKGPYNEQFF.

About this clone itself: Distinct nucleotide sequences in the sample also encode this CDR3. The V gene is TRBV5-6, the J gene TRBJ2-7; 9 nucleotides agree with TRBD1. The CDR3 is made up of 13 amino acids. CDR1 and CDR2 from the germline V gene are SGHDT and YYEEEE. V lost 2 bases to trimming and J lost 7 bases; unmatched junction nucleotides: 4. The CDR3, as DNA: TGTGCCAGCAGCTTACAGGGGGCACGGGAGCAGTACTTC. Protein: CASSLQGAREQYF.

This rearrangement joins TRBV6-1 to TRBJ1-1; D is unresolved. CDR3 length: 15 amino acids. V was pared by 4 bases and J by 0 bases, with 12 bases between. Germline V gene lookup returns CDR1 MNHNS and CDR2 SASEGT. CDR3 loop: CASSGFAGVNTEAFF. CDR3 nucleotides: TGTGCCAGCAGTGGGTTCGCCGGGGTGAACACTGAAGCTTTCTTT.

The gene calls are TRBV6-5 and TRBJ2-7; 8 bases align to TRBD2. The CDR3 runs to 14 residues. CDR1 is MNHEY, CDR2 SVGAGI, per germline. Losses at the gene ends were 4 bases for V and 6 bases for J; bases not matched to a gene: 8. CDR3 coding DNA: TGTGCCAGCAGTTTTTCCGGCGGGACTAGCGAGCAGTACTTC. It translates to CASSFSGGTSEQYF.

The V and J genes are TRBV2 and TRBJ1-2; D not certain. Trimming removed 2 bases at V and 4 bases at J, with 8 bases between. The CDR3 runs 13 residues. Germline lookup yields CDR1 SNHLY and CDR2 FYNNEI. The chain's CDR3 is CASSETGSYGYTF. The CDR3 nucleotides are TGTGCCAGCAGTGAAACCGGTAGCTATGGCTACACCTTC.

In this sample, this clone turned up a few times. The chain uses TRBV4-3 and TRBJ1-2; 7 nucleotides align to TRBD1. The V and J ends lost 1 base and 8 bases, in that order; junction bases with no gene match: 7. There are 14 residues in the CDR3. Germline V gene data show CDR1 as LGHNA and CDR2 as YSLEER. The CDR3 DNA reads as TGCGCCAGCAGCCAAGGAGTCAGGGGGGAAGGCTACACCTTC. Protein sequence: CASSQGVRGEGYTF.